This is a list of T cell receptor beta chains from one sample in a study of T cells after yellow fever vaccination. TCRdb called the 5' RACE reads again in MiXCR, with one record for every CDR3 protein. The sample carries hundreds of thousands of distinct CDR3 sequences, 17% recorded once. The sequencing used PBMCs, collected around 5 days after the first yellow fever vaccination. The receptor set was obtained from a man younger than 30 who received the YFV17D yellow fever vaccine. CDR3s include the opening cysteine and the closing phenylalanine or tryptophan. A D gene is named only where the DNA matches it firmly. The listing skips clone size in some rows; elsewhere it reads once, few, many or a size class.

V gene	J gene	D gene	clone size	CDR3 protein	CDR3 DNA
TRBV12-3/TRBV12-4	TRBJ2-1	NA	NA	CASSSTETQSSYNEQFF	TGTGCCAGCAGTTCAACAGAGACACAAAGCTCCTACAATGAGCAGTTCTTC
TRBV6-5	TRBJ2-1	NA	NA	CASSDPSYGRVF	TGTGCCAGCAGTGACCCTAGCTACGGAAGGGTCTTC
TRBV10-2	TRBJ2-3	TRBD2	few	CASSDHTLAGGRADTQYF	TGCGCCAGCAGTGACCACACACTAGCGGGGGGGCGGGCAGATACGCAGTATTTT
TRBV12-5	TRBJ1-5	NA	few	CASGVGRPQHF	TGTGCTAGTGGGGTGGGCCGGCCCCAGCATTTT
TRBV4-1	TRBJ2-2	TRBD1	few	CASRLQGRSTGELFF	TGCGCCAGCAGGCTACAGGGGCGTTCTACCGGGGAGCTGTTTTTT
TRBV4-3	TRBJ1-1	NA	few	CASSAEPLNTEAFF	TGCGCCAGCAGCGCAGAGCCTCTGAACACTGAAGCTTTCTTT
TRBV7-2	TRBJ2-1	TRBD2	few	CASSLFRGGPYNEQFF	TGTGCCAGCAGCTTATTCCGCGGGGGTCCCTACAATGAGCAGTTCTTC
TRBV29-1	TRBJ1-1	NA	many	CSVHLLAMNTEAFF	TGCAGCGTTCATTTATTGGCCATGAACACTGAAGCTTTCTTT
TRBV5-6	TRBJ2-5	TRBD2	few	CASSSRPSGGGQETQYF	TGTGCCAGCAGCTCTAGACCTTCGGGGGGGGGCCAAGAGACCCAGTACTTC
TRBV5-1	TRBJ2-1	TRBD2	NA	CASSLALAGVFNEQFF	TGCGCCAGCAGCTTGGCCTTGGCGGGGGTGTTCAATGAGCAGTTCTTC
TRBV7-9	TRBJ2-1	NA	NA	CASPSPDNEQFF	TGTGCCTCCCCCTCTCCGGACAATGAGCAGTTCTTC